This TCR beta chain was documented in a study of neurological immune-mediated disorders. Study-level results: Expanded clones shared no identical CDR3 amino acid sequences across subjects, which suggested private TCR-beta repertoires in all groups. HTLV-1-associated myelopathy had the most TCR clonal expansion, whereas multiple sclerosis had the least (lower than in healthy controls).

The authors made cDNA by 5'RACE with 10-nucleotide random UMIs. TCRdb reprocessed the 5' RACE reads via MiXCR and lists one record per CDR3 protein. The data contain about 54,000 distinct CDR3 sequences, more than 3% of them seen just once; the ten biggest clones take up roughly 2%. The sorted libraries drew on under 1.3 million T cells that were CD4+ or CD8+. This clonotype was seen repeatedly, ten times or more. Its target is unknown. The CDR3 is made up of 12 amino acids. Germline V gives CDR1 LGHDT, CDR2 YNNKEL (reference sequence). V lost 1 base to trimming and J lost 8 bases, with 5 bases between them.

The rearrangement links TRBV3-1 to TRBJ1-4; no clear D gene. The specimen sequenced was CD4+ T cells from blood. The receptor comes from a woman aged 40-49 years with multiple sclerosis. CDR3 amino acids: CASSQGLEKLFF. DNA of the CDR3: TGTGCCAGCAGCCAAGGATTGGAAAAACTGTTTTTT.